This TCR beta chain was obtained from a study of blood T cell repertoires in COVID-19 (dated by TCRdb to about 2020). For the study in its entirety: Samples from collaborators originated in the United States, Italy and Spain and spanned both the acute and convalescent phases of COVID-19. The material from the prospective study consisted of cDNA or gDNA derived from T cells, B-cell-depleted T cells, or PBMCs. Deeply sampled blood TCRbeta repertoires from subjects exposed to, actively infected with, or recovered from COVID-19 were included in the dataset. The repertoires were made available in a free public database intended to serve as a resource for research on the immune response to SARS-CoV-2. Samples came from the ongoing ImmuneRACE study (first 160 participants) plus 1,254 subjects from 6 global collaborators. Nearly every sample came with metadata listing a de-identified subject ID, COVID-19 status, age in years and sex. HLA class I and class II types, where available, came from metadata supplied by the sample provider rather than from assay-based typing.

On this clone itself: Its cognate antigen has yet to be identified. No base qualities exist here, and no much larger clone lies one base off it.

Points the paper makes about the study in general: How much clinical and demographic metadata was included differed by source and by participant, and the metadata was provided uncurated.

CDR1 and CDR2, looked up from the germline V gene, are MNHEY and SVGEGT. Deletion took 2 bases off V and 7 bases off J, with a span of 14 bases between the germline ends. The CDR3 holds 14 amino acids from the cysteine to the phenylalanine. Kept here is only the CDR3 DNA, which spans 42 bases and is read in frame from base 1. Samples from volunteer blood donors who had recovered from COVID-19 were contributed by a second Seattle source. Whole blood was collected in K2EDTA tubes by collaborating institutions according to the institutions' own protocols. For TCRbeta analysis, collaborators shipped samples in one of three forms: frozen whole blood, isolated PBMCs, or DNA extracted from either of those sample types. TCRbeta CDR3 regions were amplified from genomic DNA by means of the immunoSEQ Assay, a bias-controlled multiplex PCR. Processing in the source paper ran as follows. Within the assay, amplification of reference gene primers was used to estimate how many nucleated cells each sample contained. To quantify the absolute abundance of each unique TCRbeta CDR3 rearrangement, sequence reads were collapsed and filtered. For each sample, productive Simpson clonality was calculated as the square root of Simpson's diversity index over productive rearrangements. Entries here come from immuneACCESS through TCRdb and include only in-frame sequences with V and J called. Some clones fail to appear in such tables; in the studies checked, an unresolved V gene covers under half of the shortfall, and the cause of the remainder is unknown. The V and J calls and clone size are taken from that table; D and trimming were inferred from the DNA. This sample holds hundreds of thousands of clones; about nine tenths were observed only once. The top ten hold roughly 2% of the sample.

This clonotype originated in a woman aged 45-65 years who had recovered from COVID-19. The chain joins TRBV6-2 or TRBV6-3 to TRBJ1-1; the D gene lacks a confident call. Sequenced sample: peripheral blood. CDR3 loop: CASSYGFRRIEAFF. In nucleotides, the sequence is TGTGCCAGCAGTTACGGTTTTCGGAGAATTGAAGCTTTCTTT.